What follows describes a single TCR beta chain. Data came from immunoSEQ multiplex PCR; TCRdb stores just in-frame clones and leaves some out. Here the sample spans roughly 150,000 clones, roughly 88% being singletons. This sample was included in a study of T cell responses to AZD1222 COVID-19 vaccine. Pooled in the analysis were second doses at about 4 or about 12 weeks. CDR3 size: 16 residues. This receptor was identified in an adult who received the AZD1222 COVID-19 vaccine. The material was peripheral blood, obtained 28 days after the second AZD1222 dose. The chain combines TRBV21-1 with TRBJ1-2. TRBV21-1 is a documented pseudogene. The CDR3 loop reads CASSPYPRGGGYGYTF. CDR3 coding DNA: TGTGCCAGCAGCCCTTATCCGCGGGGTGGCGGCTATGGCTACACCTTC.